The 27 T cell receptor beta chains below come from one sample, sequenced in a study of blood T cell repertoires in COVID-19. Profiling relied on immunoSEQ multiplex PCR, and the TCRdb table lists in-frame clones only, not all of them. Among approximately 97,000 clones listed, around 92% were seen once. Sequences were obtained from peripheral blood. The receptors were gathered from a man between 18 and 35 years old with acute or convalescent COVID-19.

The chain combines TRBV19 with TRBJ1-4, with 7 bases matching TRBD1. Trimming at V came to 1 base and at J to 8 bases, leaving 7 bases not matched to a gene. This CDR3 region has 15 residues. Germline loops: CDR1 LNHDA, CDR2 SQIVND (reference sequence). CDR3: CASSIAAGTEEKLFF. In DNA, the CDR3 is TGTGCCAGTAGTATAGCCGCCGGGACAGAGGAAAAACTGTTTTTT. Using reference TRBV19 and TRBJ1-4 for the parts outside the CDR3, the full variable domain is DGGITQSPKYLFRKEGQNVTLSCEQNLNHDAMYWYRQDPGQGLRLIYYSQIVNDFQKGDIAEGYSVSREKKESFPLTVTSAQKNPTAFYLCASSIAAGTEEKLFFGSGTQLSVL.

The rearrangement joins TRBV5-6 to TRBJ1-1; D unresolved. This CDR3 spans 15 amino acids. Germline values: CDR1 SGHDT, CDR2 YYEEEE. Trimming removed 3 bases at V and 1 base at J, with 13 bases between. Here the CDR3 DNA reads TGTGCCAGCAGCTATTTCGGGAAACCGAACACTGAAGCTTTCTTT. As protein: CASSYFGKPNTEAFF.

The chain carries TRBV10-1 and TRBJ1-1, with 7 bases identical to TRBD1. V gave up 3 bases and J gave up 12 bases; unmatched junction bases: 10. The germline CDR1 and CDR2 sequences are WNHNN and SYGVQD (reference sequence). This CDR3 region has 13 residues. CDR3 nucleotide sequence: TGCGCCAGCAGTGATCCAGGAGGACAGGAGACTTTCTTT. This translates into CASSDPGGQETFF.

In nucleotides, the CDR3 is TGTGCCAGCAGCTCCGGGGGGCCAGGATTCGGGGAGCTGTTTTTT. This sequence encodes CASSSGGPGFGELFF. The rearrangement joins TRBV3-1 (or the pseudogene TRBV3-2) to TRBJ2-2, with D maybe TRBD2 (7 bases). The CDR3 runs to 15 residues. V gave up 5 bases and J gave up 7 bases, with 17 bases separating them. Germline values: CDR1 LGHDT, CDR2 YNNKEL (reference sequence).

The gene calls are TRBV7-9 and TRBJ1-3; D may be TRBD1 (5 bases). Germline CDR1 reads SEHNR; CDR2 reads FQNEAQ (reference sequence). There are 14 residues in the CDR3. V lost 5 bases to trimming and J lost 3 bases, with 11 bases between them. The CDR3 DNA is TGTGCCAGCAGCCCGGGGGGGGATGGAAACACCATATATTTT. As protein: CASSPGGDGNTIYF. The entire variable domain, with the rest obtained from reference TRBV7-9 and TRBJ1-3, is as follows: DTGVSQNPRHKITKRGQNVTFRCDPISEHNRLYWYRQTLGQGPEFLTYFQNEAQLEKSRLLSDRFSAERPKGSFSTLEIQRTEQGDSAMYLCASSPGGDGNTIYFGEGSWLTVV.

CDR3 bases: TGTGCCAGCAGCATAGGGGGCCACCCTACTGGCGAGCAGTACTTC. This sequence encodes CASSIGGHPTGEQYF. The rearrangement links TRBV9 to TRBJ2-7; 7 bases fit TRBD1. The CDR3 sequence is 15 residues long. Per germline, CDR1 SGDLS and CDR2 YYNGEE. V gave up 4 bases and J gave up 6 bases; unmatched junction bases: 13.

V usage is TRBV19 and J usage is TRBJ1-2; weak D call: TRBD1 (6 bases). The V and J ends lost 5 bases and 4 bases respectively, with 8 bases between them. This CDR3 has 12 residues. Germline V gene lookup returns CDR1 LNHDA and CDR2 SQIVND (reference sequence). The CDR3 DNA reads TGTGCCAGTAGTTCGGACAGCTATGGCTACACCTTC. Amino acid sequence: CASSSDSYGYTF.

This chain uses TRBV6-6 with TRBJ2-3; perhaps TRBD1 as D (6 bases). Germline CDR1 is MNHNY and CDR2 is SVGAGI (reference sequence). With 6 bases removed from V and 5 bases from J, the gap between germline ends came to 18 bases. CDR3 size: 15 residues. The CDR3 loop is CASSLGTREGDTQYF. Here the CDR3 DNA reads TGTGCCAGCAGCCTAGGGACAAGGGAAGGAGATACGCAGTATTTT.

This chain joins TRBV4-1 and TRBJ2-7; D not resolved. This CDR3 comprises 15 residues. Germline CDR1 and CDR2: MGHRA and YSYEKL. Trimming left V 0 bases short and J 2 bases short, with 11 bases between. CDR3 sequence: CASSQEAASAYEQYF. For the CDR3, the DNA is TGCGCCAGCAGCCAAGAAGCCGCCAGCGCCTACGAGCAGTACTTC.

This clone has only one observation. The CDR3 is CASSPSVLPGGGYTF. CDR3 bases: TGTGCCAGCAGCCCTTCGGTCCTACCCGGGGGAGGCTACACCTTC. This chain joins TRBV5-5 and TRBJ1-2, with a possible D match to TRBD1 (5 bases). Germline V lookup: CDR1 SGHKS, CDR2 YYEKEE (reference sequence). V lost 4 bases, J lost 8 bases, and 21 bases lay in between. The CDR3 covers 15 residues.

The rearrangement uses TRBV12-5 and TRBJ1-4; D may be TRBD1 (5 bases). Germline loops: CDR1 LGHNT, CDR2 FRNRAP. The CDR3 has 13 amino acids. V was pared by 3 bases and J by 8 bases, with 10 bases between. The CDR3 nucleotides are TGTGCTAGTGGTTTCCTGGGGGGAGAAAAACTGTTTTTT. Its protein product is CASGFLGGEKLFF.

This clone was recorded only once. The J gene is TRBJ1-1, the V gene TRBV6-5; TRBD1 agrees at 9 bases. The germline CDR1 and CDR2 sequences are MNHEY and SVGAGI. This CDR3 has 14 residues. V was clipped by 7 bases and J by 6 bases; unmatched bases: 9. The CDR3 reads CASNPDRGTAEAFF. The CDR3 DNA sequence: TGTGCCAGCAACCCCGACAGGGGGACGGCTGAAGCTTTCTTT.

The V call is TRBV5-1, the J call TRBJ2-2; possibly TRBD1 for D (8 bases). From germline, CDR1 is SGHRS and CDR2 YFSETQ. This CDR3 region has 15 residues. Trimming left V 4 bases short and J 3 bases short, with 13 bases between. CDR3 protein: CASSSGTGDTGELFF. The CDR3 bases are TGCGCCAGCAGCAGCGGGACAGGAGACACCGGGGAGCTGTTTTTT.

The genes are TRBV24-1 and TRBJ1-2; no definite D call. Deletions cut 0 bases from V and 7 bases from J, with 11 bases between. The CDR3 runs 14 residues. The germline V gene encodes CDR1 KGHDR and CDR2 SFDVKD. The CDR3 here is CATSDLKPGSGYTF. The CDR3 DNA sequence: TGTGCCACCAGTGATTTGAAGCCGGGGTCTGGCTACACCTTC.

The J gene is TRBJ1-5, the V gene TRBV27, with D possibly matching TRBD1 (5 bases). Per germline, CDR1 MNHEY and CDR2 SMNVEV (reference sequence). V was cut by 2 bases and J by 6 bases, with 11 bases left in between. The CDR3 totals 14 residues. The CDR3: CASSLGGTLQPQHF. The CDR3 DNA sequence: TGTGCCAGCAGTTTAGGAGGGACCCTTCAGCCCCAGCATTTT.

The genes are TRBV25-1 and TRBJ2-7; tentative D call: TRBD1 (6 bases). The germline V and J ends were trimmed by 0 bases and 7 bases, with 13 bases remaining between them. The V gene's germline CDR1 is MGHDK and CDR2 SYGVNS. This CDR3 is 14 amino acids long. CDR3 bases: TGTGCCAGCAGTGAATATTCCCCGAGGGGGGAGCAGTACTTC. As protein: CASSEYSPRGEQYF.

The chain is built from TRBV30 and TRBJ2-7, with no clear D. The CDR3 consists of 12 residues. The V end was cut by 1 base, the J end by 6 bases, with 10 bases between. CDR1 and CDR2 from the germline V gene are GTSNPN and SVGIG (reference sequence). CDR3 nucleotides: TGTGCCTGGAGTGGGCTTTGGTCCGAGCAGTACTTC. This codes for CAWSGLWSEQYF.

The chain links TRBV7-6 to TRBJ2-7; the match to TRBD1 covers 9 bases. CDR1 is SGHVS, CDR2 FNYEAQ, per germline. The junction had 8 bases not matched to a gene; V was cut back by 5 bases and J by 3 bases. This CDR3 has 15 amino acids. For the CDR3, the DNA is TGTGCCAGCAGCCCAACCGGGACAGGGCTCTACGAGCAGTACTTC. Its protein product is CASSPTGTGLYEQYF.

The J gene is TRBJ2-7, the V gene TRBV7-9, with 9 bases matching TRBD1. CDR1 is SEHNR, CDR2 FQNEAQ, per germline (reference sequence). The V segment lost 5 bases and the J segment 6 bases; nucleotides outside the gene matches: 14. This CDR3 has 16 residues. CDR3 nucleotides: TGTGCCAGCAGCCCCCCGAGGGGACAGGGTTTATTCGAGCAGTACTTC. It translates to CASSPPRGQGLFEQYF.

The chain carries TRBV27 and TRBJ1-4; the D is unclear. The V gene's germline CDR1 is MNHEY and CDR2 SMNVEV (reference sequence). The CDR3 runs 15 residues. V lost 5 bases and J lost 3, with 13 bases in between. Here the CDR3 reads CASSHVRESNEKLFF. CDR3 sequence (DNA): TGTGCCAGCAGTCACGTTAGGGAGTCTAATGAAAAACTGTTTTTT.

The V call is TRBV19, the J call TRBJ1-1; no definite D call. The germline V gene encodes CDR1 LNHDA and CDR2 SQIVND (reference sequence). The V end was cut by 5 bases, the J end by 0 bases, with 7 bases between. This CDR3 comprises 13 residues. The CDR3 DNA sequence: TGTGCCAGTAGTCTCACTTTGAACACTGAAGCTTTCTTT. It encodes CASSLTLNTEAFF.

The chain has TRBV14 and TRBJ1-3; no clear D. Germline V gives CDR1 SGHDN, CDR2 FVKESK. V lost 1 base and J 1 base, leaving 11 bases between the germline ends. This CDR3 region has 16 residues. The CDR3 nucleotides read TGTGCCAGCAGCCAAGTACGGGGTCATTCTGGAAACACCATATATTTT. It yields the protein CASSQVRGHSGNTIYF.

The gene calls are TRBV25-1 and TRBJ1-4; D may be TRBD1 (5 bases). V lost 4 bases and J 3 bases, leaving 12 bases between the germline ends. The CDR3 is 15 amino acids. The germline V gene encodes CDR1 MGHDK and CDR2 SYGVNS. The CDR3 here is CASSAQGLPNEKLFF. The CDR3, as DNA: TGTGCCAGCAGTGCGCAGGGACTGCCTAATGAAAAACTGTTTTTT. Variable domain in full (rest from reference TRBV25-1 and TRBJ1-4): EADIYQTPRYLVIGTGKKITLECSQTMGHDKMYWYQQDPGMELHLIHYSYGVNSTEKGDLSSESTVSRIRTEHFPLTLESARPSHTSQYLCASSAQGLPNEKLFFGSGTQLSVL.

V usage is TRBV5-5 and J usage is TRBJ1-5; 9 bases line up with TRBD1. Germline values: CDR1 SGHKS, CDR2 YYEKEE (reference sequence). The V gene end was trimmed by 1 base and the J gene end by 5 bases; junction bases not matched to a gene: 1. The CDR3 sequence is 14 residues long. The CDR3 here is CASSLRDRDQPQHF. The CDR3 bases are TGTGCCAGCAGCTTGAGGGACAGGGATCAGCCCCAGCATTTT.

This chain links TRBV9 with TRBJ2-1, with TRBD2 identical over 10 bases. The germline CDR1 and CDR2 sequences are SGDLS and YYNGEE. V trimming: 0 bases; J trimming: 7 bases; junction bases outside the gene matches: 7. The CDR3 is 16 residues long. DNA of the CDR3: TGTGCCAGCAGCGTAGGGCTAGCGGGAGTGCGGAATGAGCAGTTCTTC. It is translated as CASSVGLAGVRNEQFF.

The V and J genes are TRBV2 and TRBJ1-3, with D tentatively TRBD1 (5 bases). Germline assignment: CDR1 SNHLY and CDR2 FYNNEI. This CDR3 spans 16 amino acids. The ends were cut back, 2 bases at V and 0 bases at J, with 11 bases in the middle. CDR3 residues: CASSESPGGSGNTIYF. Written as DNA, the CDR3 is TGTGCCAGCAGTGAATCCCCGGGGGGCTCTGGAAACACCATATATTTT.

The V and J genes are TRBV6-5 and TRBJ2-5; TRBD1 matches at 8 bases. The germline CDR1 and CDR2 sequences are MNHEY and SVGAGI. CDR3 length: 15 residues. V was pared by 4 bases and J by 2 bases, with 6 bases of the junction left unmatched. CDR3 bases: TGTGCCAGCAGTTTCGGACAGGGTGGACAAGAGACCCAGTACTTC. This codes for CASSFGQGGQETQYF.